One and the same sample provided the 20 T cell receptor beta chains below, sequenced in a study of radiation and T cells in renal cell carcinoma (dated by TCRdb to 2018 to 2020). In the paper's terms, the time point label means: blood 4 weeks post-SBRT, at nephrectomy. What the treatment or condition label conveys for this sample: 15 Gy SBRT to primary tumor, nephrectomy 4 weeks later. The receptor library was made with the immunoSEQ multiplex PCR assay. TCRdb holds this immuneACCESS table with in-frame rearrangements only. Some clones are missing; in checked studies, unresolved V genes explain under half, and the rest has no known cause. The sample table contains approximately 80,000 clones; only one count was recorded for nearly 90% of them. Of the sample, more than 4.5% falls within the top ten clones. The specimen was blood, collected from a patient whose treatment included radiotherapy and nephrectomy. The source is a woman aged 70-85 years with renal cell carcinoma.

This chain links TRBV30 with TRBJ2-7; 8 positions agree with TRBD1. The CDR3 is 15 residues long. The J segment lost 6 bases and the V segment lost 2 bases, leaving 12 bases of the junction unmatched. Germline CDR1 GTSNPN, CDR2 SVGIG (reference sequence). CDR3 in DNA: TGTGCCTGGAGTCAGGAGGGGCAGGGGGCGGTCGAGCAGTACTTC. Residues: CAWSQEGQGAVEQYF.

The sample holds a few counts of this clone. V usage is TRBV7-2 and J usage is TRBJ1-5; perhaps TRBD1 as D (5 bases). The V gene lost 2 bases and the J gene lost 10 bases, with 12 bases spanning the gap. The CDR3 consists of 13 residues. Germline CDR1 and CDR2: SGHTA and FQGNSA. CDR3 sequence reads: CASSLNRQLPQHF. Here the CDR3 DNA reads TGTGCCAGCAGCTTAAACAGGCAGCTACCCCAGCATTTT.

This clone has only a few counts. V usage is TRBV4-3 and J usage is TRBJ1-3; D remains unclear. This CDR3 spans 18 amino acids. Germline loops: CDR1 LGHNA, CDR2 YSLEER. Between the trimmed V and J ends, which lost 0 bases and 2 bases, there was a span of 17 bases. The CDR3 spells CASSQDLAAVGAGNTIYF. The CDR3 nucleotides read TGCGCCAGCAGCCAAGATCTGGCAGCAGTCGGGGCTGGAAACACCATATATTTT.

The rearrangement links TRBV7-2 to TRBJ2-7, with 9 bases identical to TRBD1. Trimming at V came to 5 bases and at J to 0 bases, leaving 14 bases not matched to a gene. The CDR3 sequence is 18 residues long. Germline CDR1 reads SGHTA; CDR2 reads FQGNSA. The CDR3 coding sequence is TGTGCCAGCAGCGGACCCAGTACCGGGACAGGGAGCTCCTACGAGCAGTACTTC. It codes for CASSGPSTGTGSSYEQYF.

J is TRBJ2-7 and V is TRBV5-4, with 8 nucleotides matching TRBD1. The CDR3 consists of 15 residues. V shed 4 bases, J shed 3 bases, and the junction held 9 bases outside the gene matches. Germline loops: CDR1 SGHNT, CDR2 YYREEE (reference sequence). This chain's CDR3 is CASSHRRTGNYEQYF. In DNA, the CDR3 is TGTGCCAGCAGCCACAGACGGACAGGGAACTACGAGCAGTACTTC. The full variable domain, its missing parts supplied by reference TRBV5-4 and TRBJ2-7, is ETGVTQSPTHLIKTRGQQVTLRCSSQSGHNTVSWYQQALGQGPQFIFQYYREEENGRGNFPPRFSGLQFPNYSSELNVNALELDDSALYLCASSHRRTGNYEQYFGPGTRLTVT.

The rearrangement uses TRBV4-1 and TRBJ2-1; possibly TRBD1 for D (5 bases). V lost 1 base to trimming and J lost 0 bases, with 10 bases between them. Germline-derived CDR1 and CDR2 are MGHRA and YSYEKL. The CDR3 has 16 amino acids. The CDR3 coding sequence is TGCGCCAGCAGCCAAGTGGACATCATCTCCTACAATGAGCAGTTCTTC. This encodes CASSQVDIISYNEQFF.

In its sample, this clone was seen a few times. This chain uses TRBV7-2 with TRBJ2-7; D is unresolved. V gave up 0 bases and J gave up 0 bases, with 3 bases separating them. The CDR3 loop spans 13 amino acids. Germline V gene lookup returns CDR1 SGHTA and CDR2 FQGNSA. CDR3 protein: CASSLAASYEQYF. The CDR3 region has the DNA TGTGCCAGCAGCTTAGCGGCCTCCTACGAGCAGTACTTC.

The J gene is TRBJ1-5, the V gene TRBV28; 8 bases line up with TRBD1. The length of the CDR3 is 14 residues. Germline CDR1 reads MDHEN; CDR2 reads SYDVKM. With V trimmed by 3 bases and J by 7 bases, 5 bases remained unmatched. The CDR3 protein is CASSFIRDRQPQHF. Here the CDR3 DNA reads TGTGCCAGCAGTTTTATCCGGGACAGGCAGCCCCAGCATTTT.

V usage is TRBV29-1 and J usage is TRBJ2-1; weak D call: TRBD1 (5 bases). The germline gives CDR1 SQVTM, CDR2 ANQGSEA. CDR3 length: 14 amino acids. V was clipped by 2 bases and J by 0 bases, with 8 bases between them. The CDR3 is CSVEYRSSYNEQFF. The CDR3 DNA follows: TGCAGCGTTGAATACAGGAGCTCCTACAATGAGCAGTTCTTC.

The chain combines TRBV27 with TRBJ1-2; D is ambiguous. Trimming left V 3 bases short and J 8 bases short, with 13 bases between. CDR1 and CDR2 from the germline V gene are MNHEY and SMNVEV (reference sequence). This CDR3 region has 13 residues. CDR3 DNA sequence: TGTGCCAGCAGTTTCCGGGGAAGAGGCGGCTACACCTTC. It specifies CASSFRGRGGYTF.

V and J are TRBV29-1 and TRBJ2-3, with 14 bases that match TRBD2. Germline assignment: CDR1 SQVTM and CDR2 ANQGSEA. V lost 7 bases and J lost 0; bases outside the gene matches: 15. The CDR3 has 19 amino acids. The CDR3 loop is CSGRGGLAGATSSTDTQYF. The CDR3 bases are TGCAGCGGAAGAGGGGGACTAGCGGGGGCCACGTCCAGCACAGATACGCAGTATTTT.

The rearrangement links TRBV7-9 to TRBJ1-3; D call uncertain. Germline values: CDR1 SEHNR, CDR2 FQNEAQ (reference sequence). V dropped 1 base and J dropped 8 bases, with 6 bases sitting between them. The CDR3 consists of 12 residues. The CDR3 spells CASSLEGHTIYF. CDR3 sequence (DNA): TGTGCCAGCAGCTTAGAGGGCCACACCATATATTTT. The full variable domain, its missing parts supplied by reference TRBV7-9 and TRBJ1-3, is DTGVSQNPRHKITKRGQNVTFRCDPISEHNRLYWYRQTLGQGPEFLTYFQNEAQLEKSRLLSDRFSAERPKGSFSTLEIQRTEQGDSAMYLCASSLEGHTIYFGEGSWLTVV.

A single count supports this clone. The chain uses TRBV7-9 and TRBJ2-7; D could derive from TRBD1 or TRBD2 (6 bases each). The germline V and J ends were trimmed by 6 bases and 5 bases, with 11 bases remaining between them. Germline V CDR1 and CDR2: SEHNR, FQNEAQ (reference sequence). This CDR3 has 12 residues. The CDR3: CASSWGADEQYF. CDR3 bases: TGTGCCAGCAGTTGGGGGGCCGACGAGCAGTACTTC.

This chain's CDR3 is CVTRDIPRNTIYF. The CDR3 bases are TGTGTTACACGGGACATCCCCAGGAACACCATATATTTT. The V and J genes are TRBV27 and TRBJ1-3; a possible D gene is TRBD1 (6 bases). Germline V gene data show CDR1 as MNHEY and CDR2 as SMNVEV (reference sequence). The CDR3 runs to 13 residues.

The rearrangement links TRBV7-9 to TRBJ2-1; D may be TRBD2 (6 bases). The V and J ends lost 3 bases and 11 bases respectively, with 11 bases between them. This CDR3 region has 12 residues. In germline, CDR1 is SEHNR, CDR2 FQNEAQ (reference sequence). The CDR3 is CASSFGAGQQFF. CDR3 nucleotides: TGTGCCAGCAGCTTTGGCGCGGGACAGCAGTTCTTC. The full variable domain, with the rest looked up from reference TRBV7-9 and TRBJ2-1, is DTGVSQNPRHKITKRGQNVTFRCDPISEHNRLYWYRQTLGQGPEFLTYFQNEAQLEKSRLLSDRFSAERPKGSFSTLEIQRTEQGDSAMYLCASSFGAGQQFFGPGTRLTVL.

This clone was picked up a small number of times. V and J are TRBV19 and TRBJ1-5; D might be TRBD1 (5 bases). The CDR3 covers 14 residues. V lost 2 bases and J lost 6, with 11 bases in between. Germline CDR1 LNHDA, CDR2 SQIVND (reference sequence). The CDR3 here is CASSITGDRQPQHF. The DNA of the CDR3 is TGTGCCAGTAGTATAACGGGGGATCGTCAGCCCCAGCATTTT.

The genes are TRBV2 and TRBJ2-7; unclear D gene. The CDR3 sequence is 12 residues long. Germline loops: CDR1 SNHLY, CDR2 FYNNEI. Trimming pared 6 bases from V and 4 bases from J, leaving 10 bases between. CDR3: CASSPQIYEQYF. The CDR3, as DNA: TGTGCCAGCAGCCCCCAGATATACGAGCAGTACTTC.

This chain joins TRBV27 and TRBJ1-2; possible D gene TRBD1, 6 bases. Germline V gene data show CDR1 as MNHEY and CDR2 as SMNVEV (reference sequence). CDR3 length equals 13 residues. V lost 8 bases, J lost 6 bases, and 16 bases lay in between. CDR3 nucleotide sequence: TGTGCCAGCTGGGGGGCGCGGTGGCATGGCTACACCTTC. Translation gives CASWGARWHGYTF.

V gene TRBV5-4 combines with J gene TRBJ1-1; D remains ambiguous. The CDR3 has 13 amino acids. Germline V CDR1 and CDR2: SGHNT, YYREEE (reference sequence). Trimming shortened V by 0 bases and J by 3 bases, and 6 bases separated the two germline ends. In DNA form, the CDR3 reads TGTGCCAGCAGCTTGGATTTTGACACTGAAGCTTTCTTT. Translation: CASSLDFDTEAFF.

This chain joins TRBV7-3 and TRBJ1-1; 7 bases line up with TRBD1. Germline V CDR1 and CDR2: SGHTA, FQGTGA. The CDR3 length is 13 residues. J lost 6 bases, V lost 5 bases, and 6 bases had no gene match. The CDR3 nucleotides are TGTGCCAGCAGCAGAGGACAGGCTGCTGAAGCTTTCTTT. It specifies CASSRGQAAEAFF.